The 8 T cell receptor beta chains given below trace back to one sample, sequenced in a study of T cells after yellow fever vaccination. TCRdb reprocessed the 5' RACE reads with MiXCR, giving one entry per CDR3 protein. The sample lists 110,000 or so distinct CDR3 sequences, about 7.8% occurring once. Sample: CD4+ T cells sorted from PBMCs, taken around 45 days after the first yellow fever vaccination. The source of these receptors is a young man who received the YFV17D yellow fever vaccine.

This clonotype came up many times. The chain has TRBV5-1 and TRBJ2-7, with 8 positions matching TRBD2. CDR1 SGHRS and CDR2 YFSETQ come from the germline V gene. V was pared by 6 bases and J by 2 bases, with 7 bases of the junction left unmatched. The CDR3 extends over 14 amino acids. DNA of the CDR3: TGCGCCAGCAACTCGGGGGGGGGCACCTACGAGCAGTACTTC. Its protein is CASNSGGGTYEQYF.

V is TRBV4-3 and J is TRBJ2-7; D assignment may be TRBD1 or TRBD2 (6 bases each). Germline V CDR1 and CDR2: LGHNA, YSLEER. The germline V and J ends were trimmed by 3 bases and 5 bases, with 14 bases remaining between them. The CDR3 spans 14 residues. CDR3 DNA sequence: TGCGCCAGCAGCCAGGGGGTGGGGGGCGACGAGCAGTACTTC. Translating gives CASSQGVGGDEQYF.

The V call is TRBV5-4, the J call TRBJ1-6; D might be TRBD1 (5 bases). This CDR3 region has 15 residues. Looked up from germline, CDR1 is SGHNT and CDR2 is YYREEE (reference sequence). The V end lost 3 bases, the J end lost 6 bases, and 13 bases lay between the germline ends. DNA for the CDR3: TGTGCCAGCAGCTCCTTGACAGTCGCTAATTCACCCCTCCACTTT. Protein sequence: CASSSLTVANSPLHF.

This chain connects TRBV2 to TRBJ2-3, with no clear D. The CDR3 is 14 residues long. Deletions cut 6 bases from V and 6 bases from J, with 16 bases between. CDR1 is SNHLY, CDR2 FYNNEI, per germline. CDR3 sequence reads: CASREFSAPDTQYF. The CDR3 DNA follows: TGTGCCAGCAGGGAATTCTCGGCGCCGGATACGCAGTATTTT.

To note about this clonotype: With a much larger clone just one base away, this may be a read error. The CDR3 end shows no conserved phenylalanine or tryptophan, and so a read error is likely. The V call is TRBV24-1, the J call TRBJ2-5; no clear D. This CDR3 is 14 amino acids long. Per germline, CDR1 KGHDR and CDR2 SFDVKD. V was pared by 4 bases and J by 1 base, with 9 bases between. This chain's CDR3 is CATSDRTLQETQYS. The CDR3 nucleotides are TGTGCCACCAGTGACCGGACCCTCCAAGAGACCCAGTACTCC.

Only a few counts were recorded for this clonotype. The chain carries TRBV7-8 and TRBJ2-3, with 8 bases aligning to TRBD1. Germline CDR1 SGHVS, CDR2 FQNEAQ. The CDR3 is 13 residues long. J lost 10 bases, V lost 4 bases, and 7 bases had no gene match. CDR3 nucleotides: TGTGCCAGCAGCTCGGGACAGGCAACGGCGCAGTATTTT. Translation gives CASSSGQATAQYF.

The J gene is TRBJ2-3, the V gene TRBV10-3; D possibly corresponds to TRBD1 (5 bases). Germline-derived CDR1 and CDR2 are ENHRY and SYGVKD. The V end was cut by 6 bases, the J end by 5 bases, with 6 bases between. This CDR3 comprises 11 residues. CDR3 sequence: CAIRQGDTQYF. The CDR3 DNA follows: TGTGCCATCAGGCAGGGAGATACGCAGTATTTT.

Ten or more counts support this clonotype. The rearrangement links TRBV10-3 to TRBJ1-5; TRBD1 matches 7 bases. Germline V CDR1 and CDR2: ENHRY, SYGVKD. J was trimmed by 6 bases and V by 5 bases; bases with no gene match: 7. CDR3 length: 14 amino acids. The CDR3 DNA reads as TGTGCCATCAGTCCAGGGACAGTTATTCAGCCCCAGCATTTT. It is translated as CAISPGTVIQPQHF.